This TCR beta chain was documented in a study of control samples from healthy donors and cancer patients. Germline V gives CDR1 LGHDT, CDR2 YNNKEL (reference sequence). The CDR3 consists of 14 residues. J gave up 8 bases and V 3 bases, and 6 bases lay outside the gene matches. The table came from immunoSEQ multiplex PCR; TCRdb's copy has only in-frame clones and leaves some out. The table includes 70,000 to 100,000 clones, 80% to 90% detected once. V and J are TRBV3-1 (or the pseudogene TRBV3-2) and TRBJ1-3; 8 nucleotides align to TRBD1. The receptor comes from a woman aged 60-75 years with head and neck cancer. Material for sequencing was PBMCs. The chain's CDR3 is CASSHGTGRDTIYF. DNA for the CDR3: TGTGCCAGCAGCCATGGGACAGGTCGGGACACCATATATTTT.